What follows are 18 T cell receptor beta chains derived from one specimen sequenced in a study of Graves' ophthalmopathy and Graves' hyperthyroidism. CDR3 regions of TCR beta were amplified from RNA transcripts. HTBI-primed RT-PCR formed the first round, and a multiplex PCR formed the second. TCRdb called the multiplex PCR reads again in MiXCR, with one record for every CDR3 protein. The table lists about 590,000 distinct CDR3 sequences, roughly 39% of them singletons, with 3.5% to 5% in the top ten. The sequenced sample consisted of peripheral blood or thyroid tissue (not recorded which). These receptor sequences come from an adult man with Graves' hyperthyroidism.

The CDR3 sequence is CANTLDGPYYEQYF. For the CDR3, the DNA is TGCGCCAACACCCTCGACGGACCCTACTACGAGCAGTACTTC. J is TRBJ2-7 and V is TRBV5-1; D is uncertain. The V gene lost 9 bases and the J gene lost 3 bases, with 19 bases spanning the gap. CDR1 is SGHRS, CDR2 YFSETQ, per germline. The CDR3 spans 14 residues.

This clonotype has more than one count but fewer than ten. V gene TRBV12-3 or TRBV12-4 combines with J gene TRBJ2-6; D remains unclear. The V end was cut by 1 base, the J end by 4 bases, with 8 bases between. CDR3 length: 15 residues. DNA for the CDR3: TGTGCCAGCAGTTTAGGAGCCCACGGGGCCAACGTCCTGACTTTC. Encoded protein: CASSLGAHGANVLTF.

This clonotype was counted ten times or more. The chain recombines TRBV4-1 with TRBJ1-2; D possibly corresponds to TRBD1 (5 bases). Between the trimmed V and J ends, which lost 0 bases and 1 base, there was a span of 12 bases. Per the germline V gene, CDR1 is MGHRA and CDR2 is YSYEKL. The CDR3 is made up of 16 amino acids. The CDR3 sequence is CASSQEWDGSNYGYTF. The CDR3 DNA follows: TGCGCCAGCAGCCAAGAATGGGACGGGAGTAACTATGGCTACACCTTC.

This clonotype was seen repeatedly, ten times or more. As DNA, the CDR3 is TGTGCCAGCAGCGGCGAACAGGTAACTGAAGCTTTCTTT. Amino acids: CASSGEQVTEAFF. The chain is built from TRBV13 and TRBJ1-1, with D perhaps matching TRBD1 (5 bases). Trimming pared 5 bases from V and 5 bases from J, leaving 12 bases between. Germline-derived CDR1 and CDR2 are PRHDT and FYEKMQ (reference sequence). This CDR3 contains 13 residues.

This clonotype was observed at least ten times. V usage is TRBV13 and J usage is TRBJ2-5, with D perhaps matching TRBD1 (7 bases). The CDR3 is 15 amino acids. V lost 3 bases and J lost 0, with 11 bases in between. Germline V gives CDR1 PRHDT, CDR2 FYEKMQ (reference sequence). CDR3 protein: CASSLRDSYQETQYF. The CDR3 region has the DNA TGTGCCAGCAGCTTGCGGGACAGCTACCAAGAGACCCAGTACTTC.

This clonotype was seen ten or more times. The V and J genes are TRBV6-5 and TRBJ1-1; the D is unclear. The CDR3 totals 14 residues. Germline CDR1 and CDR2: MNHEY and SVGAGI. Trimming removed 5 bases at V and 0 bases at J, with 10 bases between. This CDR3 reads CASSPHSLNTEAFF. The CDR3 nucleotides read TGTGCCAGCAGTCCTCACAGCTTGAACACTGAAGCTTTCTTT.

V usage is TRBV20-1 and J usage is TRBJ2-5, with 14 bases matching TRBD2. Germline lookup yields CDR1 DFQATT and CDR2 SNEGSKA (reference sequence). With V trimmed by 0 bases and J by 7 bases, 13 bases remained unmatched. The CDR3 has 18 residues. This chain's CDR3 is CSARDRPPGTSGRGTQYF. DNA for the CDR3: TGCAGTGCTAGAGATAGGCCGCCCGGGACTAGCGGGAGAGGGACCCAGTACTTC.

The table lists this clonotype with many counts. The V gene is TRBV29-1, the J gene TRBJ1-5, with D hard to call. This CDR3 is 12 amino acids long. Germline lookup yields CDR1 SQVTM and CDR2 ANQGSEA. The V end was cut by 4 bases, the J end by 5 bases, with 9 bases between. The CDR3 loop is CSVGGLDQPQHF. The DNA of the CDR3 is TGCAGCGTTGGGGGTTTAGATCAGCCCCAGCATTTT.

This clonotype was counted many times. The CDR3: CASSASLGDPNTGELFF. Written as DNA, the CDR3 is TGTGCCAGCAGCGCAAGTCTGGGGGATCCGAACACCGGGGAGCTGTTTTTT. This sequence joins TRBV7-6 and TRBJ2-2; D may correspond to TRBD1 or TRBD2 (5 bases each). From germline, CDR1 is SGHVS and CDR2 FNYEAQ. The ends were cut back, 5 bases at V and 0 bases at J, with 16 bases in the middle. The CDR3 length is 17 residues.

This clonotype has ten or more counts. The V gene is TRBV29-1, the J gene TRBJ2-3; 7 bases map to TRBD2. The V segment lost 5 bases and the J segment 3 bases; nucleotides outside the gene matches: 11. Germline-derived CDR1 and CDR2 are SQVTM and ANQGSEA. The CDR3 totals 15 residues. Here the CDR3 reads CSVSQSASGTDTQYF. CDR3 DNA: TGCAGCGTTTCCCAGTCGGCTAGCGGTACAGATACGCAGTATTTT.

The chain is built from TRBV3-1 and TRBJ1-1; TRBD1 is a possible D gene (6 bases). In germline, CDR1 is LGHDT, CDR2 YNNKEL (reference sequence). This CDR3 is 14 amino acids long. The V and J ends lost 1 base and 10 bases respectively, with 16 bases between them. CDR3 coding DNA: TGTGCCAGCAGCCAAGGGCCAGGGGCTTCACGAGCTTTCTTT. This codes for CASSQGPGASRAFF.

V gene TRBV24-1 combines with J gene TRBJ2-5; TRBD1 matches at 8 bases. V lost 6 bases to trimming and J lost 4 bases; unmatched junction nucleotides: 6. Germline-derived CDR1 and CDR2 are KGHDR and SFDVKD. This CDR3 is built from 14 residues. CDR3 residues: CATSSPGGRETQYF. The CDR3 DNA is TGTGCCACCAGTTCTCCAGGGGGCAGAGAGACCCAGTACTTC.

This clonotype was seen ten or more times. This chain joins TRBV20-1 and TRBJ2-2, with unresolved D. The ends were cut back, 4 bases at V and 6 bases at J, with 12 bases in the middle. This CDR3 region has 13 residues. CDR1 and CDR2 from the germline V gene are DFQATT and SNEGSKA (reference sequence). CDR3 sequence reads: CSAKDLFAGELFF. The CDR3 nucleotides are TGCAGTGCTAAAGACCTCTTTGCCGGGGAGCTGTTTTTT.

Many counts were recorded for this clonotype. The gene calls are TRBV12-3 or TRBV12-4 and TRBJ2-7; perhaps D is TRBD1 or TRBD2 (6 bases each). The V gene lost 3 bases and the J gene lost 0 bases, with 12 bases spanning the gap. This CDR3 comprises 15 residues. The chain's CDR3 is CASSLGGPISYEQYF. CDR3 nucleotide sequence: TGTGCCAGCAGTTTGGGGGGCCCAATCTCCTACGAGCAGTACTTC.

In this sample, this clonotype turned up many times. This chain joins TRBV7-9 and TRBJ2-7; 7 positions agree with TRBD2. Germline lookup yields CDR1 SEHNR and CDR2 FQNEAQ (reference sequence). The CDR3 has 16 amino acids. The J segment lost 0 bases and the V segment lost 0 bases, leaving 5 bases of the junction unmatched. In DNA, the CDR3 is TGTGCCAGCAGCTTAGCGCGGGAGAGTCCCTCCTACGAGCAGTACTTC. It codes for CASSLARESPSYEQYF.

This rearrangement joins TRBV7-9 to TRBJ2-2; 7 positions match TRBD2. Germline assignment: CDR1 SEHNR and CDR2 FQNEAQ (reference sequence). Losses at the gene ends were 5 bases for V and 6 bases for J; bases not matched to a gene: 6. The CDR3 is 14 residues long. The CDR3 region is CASSAGGLAGELFF. CDR3 coding DNA: TGTGCCAGCAGCGCCGGAGGACTAGCCGGGGAGCTGTTTTTT.

In its sample, this clonotype was seen a few times. This sequence joins TRBV12-3 or TRBV12-4 and TRBJ1-2; 12 bases map to TRBD1. The CDR3 covers 16 residues. The CDR3 DNA is TGTGCTAGTGGTTCCTCGGGACAGGGGGCCGACTATGGCTACACCTTC. This translates into CASGSSGQGADYGYTF.

This chain connects TRBV7-2 to TRBJ1-2, with 9 bases matching TRBD1. Germline CDR1 is SGHTA and CDR2 is FQGNSA. Trimming removed 11 bases from V and 8 bases from J; junction bases left unmatched: 12. This CDR3 is 13 amino acids long. The CDR3 DNA reads as TGTGCCTGGAGTCCGACGGGACAGGGCGGCTACACCTTC. Protein sequence: CAWSPTGQGGYTF.